This TCR beta chain is drawn from a study of Ad26.COV2.S vaccination and SARS-CoV-2 variants. Regarding the study as a whole: Greater spike-specific TCR breadth was seen in vaccine recipients than in placebo recipients. Measures of TCR breadth and depth may have fallen short of total T cell responses.

The repertoire was sequenced with immunoSEQ multiplex PCR; TCRdb's copy has only in-frame clones and lacks some. There are roughly 510,000 clones in the sample; around 88% occur only once, and roughly 13% lies in the top ten. Indicated treatment: about 20 received Ad26.COV2.S at low or high dose, single or two shots; roughly five received placebo; per-sample allocation not given. Collection of samples fell on day 63 after the first vaccine or placebo injection. Adults aged 18-55 years in Boston included the donor. On this clone: Its specificity is unknown.

Per germline, CDR1 SEHNR and CDR2 FQNEAQ (reference sequence). V was shortened by 0 bases and J by 4 bases, with 13 bases between the two germline ends. This CDR3 has 16 residues. The chain links TRBV7-9 to TRBJ2-1; no clear D gene. Here the sequenced sample was peripheral blood, taken in a trial of Ad26.COV2.S vaccine versus placebo. The sequence came from a person aged 18-60 years who received the Ad26.COV2.S COVID-19 vaccine or a placebo. The CDR3 DNA sequence: TGTGCCAGCAGCTTAGCAAGCCGCCTTATTTACAATGAGCAGTTCTTC. Translation: CASSLASRLIYNEQFF.